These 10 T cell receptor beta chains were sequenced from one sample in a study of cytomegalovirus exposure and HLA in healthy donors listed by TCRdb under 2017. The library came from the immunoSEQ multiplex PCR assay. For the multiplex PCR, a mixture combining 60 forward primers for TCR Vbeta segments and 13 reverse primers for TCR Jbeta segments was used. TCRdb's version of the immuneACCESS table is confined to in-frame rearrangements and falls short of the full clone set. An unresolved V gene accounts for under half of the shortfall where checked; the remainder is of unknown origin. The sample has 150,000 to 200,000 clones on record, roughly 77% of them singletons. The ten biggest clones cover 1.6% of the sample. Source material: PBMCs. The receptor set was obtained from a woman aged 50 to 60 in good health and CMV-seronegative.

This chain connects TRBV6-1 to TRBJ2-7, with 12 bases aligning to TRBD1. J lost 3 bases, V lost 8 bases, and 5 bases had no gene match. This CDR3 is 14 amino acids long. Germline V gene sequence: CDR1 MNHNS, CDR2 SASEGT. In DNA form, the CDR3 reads TGTGCCAGCTCCCGGGACAGGGGGCTCTACGAGCAGTACTTC. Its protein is CASSRDRGLYEQYF.

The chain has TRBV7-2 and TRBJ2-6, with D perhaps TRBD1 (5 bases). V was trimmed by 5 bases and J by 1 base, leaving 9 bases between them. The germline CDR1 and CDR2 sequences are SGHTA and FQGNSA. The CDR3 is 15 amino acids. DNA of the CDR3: TGTGCCAGCAGCGAACAGGTTTCTGGGGCCAACGTCCTGACTTTC. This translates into CASSEQVSGANVLTF.

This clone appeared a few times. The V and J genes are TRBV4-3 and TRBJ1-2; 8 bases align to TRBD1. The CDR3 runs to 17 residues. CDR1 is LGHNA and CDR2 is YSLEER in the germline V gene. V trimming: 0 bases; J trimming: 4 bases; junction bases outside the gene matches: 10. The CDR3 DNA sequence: TGCGCCAGCAGCCAAGATGGTGAAGGACAGGGCGTCTATGGCTACACCTTC. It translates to CASSQDGEGQGVYGYTF.

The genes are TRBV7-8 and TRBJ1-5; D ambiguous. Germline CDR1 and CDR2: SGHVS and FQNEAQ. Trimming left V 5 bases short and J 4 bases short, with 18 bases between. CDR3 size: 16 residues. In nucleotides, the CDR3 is TGTGCCAGCAGCCTACCGAGGGTGTCGGTAAATCAGCCCCAGCATTTT. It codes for CASSLPRVSVNQPQHF.

The CDR3: CASTSREASGINEQFF. CDR3 bases: TGTGCCAGCACCTCCCGCGAGGCTAGCGGGATAAATGAGCAGTTCTTC. This chain joins TRBV27 and TRBJ2-1; 9 bases map to TRBD2. Germline V gene data show CDR1 as MNHEY and CDR2 as SMNVEV (reference sequence). The J segment lost 7 bases and the V segment lost 7 bases, leaving 14 bases of the junction unmatched. The CDR3 contains 16 residues.

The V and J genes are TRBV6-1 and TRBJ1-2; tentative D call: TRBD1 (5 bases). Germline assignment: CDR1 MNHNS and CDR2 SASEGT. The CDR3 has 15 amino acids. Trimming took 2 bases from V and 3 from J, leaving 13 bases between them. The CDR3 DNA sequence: TGTGCCAGCAGTGAAACCCAGACAGCCTACTATGGCTACACCTTC. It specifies CASSETQTAYYGYTF.

The CDR3: CASSQRTGGRNTGELFF. In DNA, the CDR3 is TGTGCCAGCAGCCAACGGACAGGGGGTCGTAACACCGGGGAGCTGTTTTTT. This rearrangement joins TRBV7-2 to TRBJ2-2; 10 bases fit TRBD1. The CDR3 covers 17 residues. Trimming cost V 5 bases and J 2 bases; bases outside gene matches: 8. CDR1 SGHTA and CDR2 FQGNSA come from the germline V gene. Combining the CDR3 with reference TRBV7-2 and TRBJ2-2 gives the whole variable domain GAGVSQSPSNKVTEKGKDVELRCDPISGHTALYWYRQSLGQGLEFLIYFQGNSAPDKSGLPSDRFSAERTGGSVSTLTIQRTQQEDSAVYLCASSQRTGGRNTGELFFGEGSRLTVL.

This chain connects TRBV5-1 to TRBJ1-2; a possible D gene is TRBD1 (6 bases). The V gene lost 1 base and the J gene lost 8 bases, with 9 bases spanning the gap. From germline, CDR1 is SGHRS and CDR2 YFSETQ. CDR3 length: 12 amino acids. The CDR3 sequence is CASSLSQGGYTF. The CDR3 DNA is TGCGCCAGCAGCTTGAGCCAGGGGGGCTACACCTTC.

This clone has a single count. Here the CDR3 DNA reads TGTGCCAGCAGCTTGCAGGGTGTTTCAGATACGCAGTATTTT. This gives the protein CASSLQGVSDTQYF. This sequence joins TRBV11-3 and TRBJ2-3; possibly TRBD1 for D (5 bases). The ends were cut back, 3 bases at V and 4 bases at J, with 11 bases in the middle. The germline CDR1 and CDR2 sequences are SGHNT and YENEEA. CDR3 length equals 14 residues.

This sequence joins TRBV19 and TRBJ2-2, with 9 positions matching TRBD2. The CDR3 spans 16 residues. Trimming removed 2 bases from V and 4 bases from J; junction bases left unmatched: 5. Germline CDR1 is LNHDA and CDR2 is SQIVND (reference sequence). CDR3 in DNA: TGTGCCAGTAGTATAAGGCTAGCGGGACCCACCGGGGAGCTGTTTTTT. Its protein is CASSIRLAGPTGELFF.